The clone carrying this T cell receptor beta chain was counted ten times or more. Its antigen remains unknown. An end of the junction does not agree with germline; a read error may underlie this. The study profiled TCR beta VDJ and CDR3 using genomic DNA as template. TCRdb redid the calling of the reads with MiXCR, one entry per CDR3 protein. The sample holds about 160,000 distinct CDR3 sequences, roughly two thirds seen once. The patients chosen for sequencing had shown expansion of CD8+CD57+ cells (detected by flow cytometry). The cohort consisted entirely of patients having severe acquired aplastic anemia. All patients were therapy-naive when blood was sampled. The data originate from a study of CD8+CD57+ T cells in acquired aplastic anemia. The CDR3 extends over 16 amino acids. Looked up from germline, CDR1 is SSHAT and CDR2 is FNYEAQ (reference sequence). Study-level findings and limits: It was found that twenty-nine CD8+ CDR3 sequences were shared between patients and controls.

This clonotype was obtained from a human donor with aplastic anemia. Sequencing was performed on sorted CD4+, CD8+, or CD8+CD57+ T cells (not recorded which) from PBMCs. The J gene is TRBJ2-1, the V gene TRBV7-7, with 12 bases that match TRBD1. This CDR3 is CASSTGTGGFHNEQFF. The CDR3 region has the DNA TGTGCCAGCAGCACCGGGACAGGGGGCTTCCACAATGAGCAGTTCTTT.